This TCR beta chain was profiled in a study of OX40 agonist ivuxolimab in advanced cancers. Study-level findings and limits: CD8+ T cells averaged more expanded clones than CD4+. Partial responders at 0.1-3.0 mg/kg had among the lowest clonal expansion.

Looked up from germline, CDR1 is SEHNR and CDR2 is FQNEAQ (reference sequence). The CDR3 extends over 15 amino acids. V was clipped by 6 bases and J by 4 bases; unmatched bases: 8. The assay was immunoSEQ multiplex PCR, and TCRdb's table has in-frame clones only and misses some. The table records 20,000 or so clones, over 75% of them present only once. As regards this clone: Its specificity is unknown.

This chain uses TRBV7-9 with TRBJ2-1; 8 nucleotides align to TRBD1. The sample was CD4+ or CD8+ T cells sorted from blood, taken in a trial of the OX40 agonist ivuxolimab. This clonotype was obtained from an adult with an advanced solid tumor such as melanoma, head and neck, liver or kidney cancer. CDR3: CASRTDQGAYNEQFF. The CDR3 DNA reads as TGTGCCAGCAGGACGGACCAGGGGGCGTACAATGAGCAGTTCTTC.